This entry lists 28 T cell receptor beta chains sequenced from one sample in a study of blood T cell repertoires in COVID-19. The repertoire was sequenced with immunoSEQ multiplex PCR; TCRdb's copy has only in-frame clones and lacks some. The profile covers 20,000 to 25,000 clones, with roughly 88% appearing a single time and roughly an eighth taken by the ten largest. The material sequenced was peripheral blood. These receptors originate from a woman aged 80 or over with active or convalescent COVID-19.

This chain connects TRBV7-8 to TRBJ1-1, with unresolved D. The CDR3 has 13 amino acids. V gave up 5 bases and J gave up 1 base, with 8 bases separating them. In germline, CDR1 is SGHVS, CDR2 FQNEAQ. CDR3 nucleotide sequence: TGTGCCAGCAGCAAGAGGGCGAACACTGAAGCTTTCTTT. It translates to CASSKRANTEAFF.

V and J are TRBV10-1 and TRBJ2-3; 9 positions agree with TRBD1. Germline V lookup: CDR1 WNHNN, CDR2 SYGVQD (reference sequence). Germline trimming cut 11 bases from V and 4 bases from J; bases unmatched to any gene: 13. The CDR3 length is 15 residues. The CDR3 protein is CASREGQGGSDTQYF. The CDR3, as DNA: TGCGCCTCTAGAGAGGGACAGGGTGGGTCAGATACGCAGTATTTT.

The rearrangement uses TRBV30 and TRBJ1-1; 8 nucleotides agree with TRBD1. J lost 1 base, V lost 8 bases, and 6 bases had no gene match. Germline V lookup: CDR1 GTSNPN, CDR2 SVGIG (reference sequence). CDR3 length equals 13 residues. CDR3: CARSQGANTEAFF. DNA of the CDR3: TGTGCCAGATCTCAGGGGGCGAACACTGAAGCTTTCTTT.

The gene calls are TRBV24-1 and TRBJ1-2, with TRBD1 matching 7 bases. Germline V CDR1 and CDR2: KGHDR, SFDVKD. V lost 4 bases, J lost 8 bases, and 12 bases stayed unmatched. There are 15 residues in the CDR3. This CDR3 reads CATSDTDREIRGYTF. The CDR3 DNA is TGTGCCACCAGTGACACCGACAGGGAGATTAGGGGCTACACCTTC.

The V gene is TRBV2, the J gene TRBJ2-7; 10 nucleotides match TRBD2. Germline trimming cut 6 bases from V and 2 bases from J; bases unmatched to any gene: 7. The CDR3 covers 15 residues. Per germline, CDR1 SNHLY and CDR2 FYNNEI. Here the CDR3 reads CASRGGLAWAYEQYF. CDR3 in DNA: TGTGCCAGCAGGGGGGGACTAGCGTGGGCCTACGAGCAGTACTTC.

The CDR3 DNA reads TGTGCCAGCAGAATCGACAGGGCAGCGAACATGAACACTGAAGCTTTCTTT. Translated: CASRIDRAANMNTEAFF. This chain uses TRBV7-2 with TRBJ1-1; 7 bases are a match to TRBD1. The CDR3 contains 17 residues. Germline V lookup: CDR1 SGHTA, CDR2 FQGNSA. V lost 6 bases and J lost 0; bases outside the gene matches: 13.

The chain combines TRBV6-5 with TRBJ1-2, with 11 bases lining up with TRBD1. The germline V gene encodes CDR1 MNHEY and CDR2 SVGAGI. The CDR3 is made up of 15 amino acids. With 6 bases clipped from V and 4 bases from J, the junction kept 7 bases outside the gene matches. The CDR3 here is CASRSAGTGGYGYTF. CDR3 nucleotides: TGTGCCAGCAGATCCGCCGGGACAGGGGGCTATGGCTACACCTTC.

CDR3 nucleotides: TGTGCCAGTAGCAGGACAGGCGGCTCTGGGGCCAACGTCCTGACTTTC. As protein: CASSRTGGSGANVLTF. J is TRBJ2-6 and V is TRBV19, with TRBD1 identical over 7 bases. The germline CDR1 and CDR2 sequences are LNHDA and SQIVND (reference sequence). With V trimmed by 6 bases and J by 0 bases, 5 bases remained unmatched. There are 16 residues in the CDR3.

This clone is judged medium-sized. V is TRBV2 and J is TRBJ1-1, with a weak D call TRBD1 (5 bases). The CDR3 has 15 residues. Trimming cost V 4 bases and J 1 base, with 13 bases left between them. The V gene's germline CDR1 is SNHLY and CDR2 FYNNEI. The CDR3 nucleotides read TGTGCCAGCAGTGTAGCAAGGGGCACGAACACTGAAGCTTTCTTT. It codes for CASSVARGTNTEAFF.

The chain carries TRBV5-1 and TRBJ2-7, with 8 bases identical to TRBD2. This CDR3 is built from 14 residues. J gave up 6 bases and V 3 bases, and 8 bases lay outside the gene matches. Germline V gene sequence: CDR1 SGHRS, CDR2 YFSETQ. The CDR3 here is CASSSTPGGGEQYF. The CDR3 coding sequence is TGCGCCAGCAGCTCAACCCCGGGGGGGGGCGAGCAGTACTTC. The variable domain in full, completed from reference TRBV5-1 and TRBJ2-7, reads KAGVTQTPRYLIKTRGQQVTLSCSPISGHRSVSWYQQTPGQGLQFLFEYFSETQRNKGNFPGRFSGRQFSNSRSEMNVSTLELGDSALYLCASSSTPGGGEQYFGPGTRLTVT.

The J gene is TRBJ1-1, the V gene TRBV20-1; TRBD1 is a possible D gene (6 bases). The CDR3 is 11 amino acids. Per germline, CDR1 DFQATT and CDR2 SNEGSKA (reference sequence). Trimming took off 2 bases at V and 8 bases at J, with 9 bases between the two ends. As DNA, the CDR3 is TGCAGTGCTAGACCAGGGGAGGAAGCTTTCTTT. Its translation is CSARPGEEAFF.

DNA of the CDR3: TGTGCCAGCAGCTTAGGGAGTCAGGGCTTCGGAAACACCATATATTTT. Residues: CASSLGSQGFGNTIYF. This chain joins TRBV11-2 and TRBJ1-3, with a tentative D call TRBD1 (5 bases). Germline loops: CDR1 SGHAT, CDR2 FQNNGV. Trimming stripped 1 base from V and 4 bases from J, with 14 bases between. This CDR3 contains 16 residues. The whole variable domain, remainder taken from reference TRBV11-2 and TRBJ1-3, is EAGVAQSPRYKIIEKRQSVAFWCNPISGHATLYWYQQILGQGPKLLIQFQNNGVVDDSQLPKDRFSAERLKGVDSTLKIQPAKLEDSAVYLCASSLGSQGFGNTIYFGEGSWLTVV.

The gene calls are TRBV12-3 or TRBV12-4 and TRBJ1-1; D gene ambiguous. This CDR3 comprises 13 residues. Trimming cost V 7 bases and J 1 base, with 10 bases left between them. The CDR3 DNA is TGTGCCAGCAACGTACAGAAGAACACTGAAGCTTTCTTT. Translation gives CASNVQKNTEAFF.

The rearrangement uses TRBV29-1 and TRBJ1-2, with a possible D match to TRBD1 (5 bases). The V gene lost 2 bases and the J gene lost 8 bases, with 12 bases spanning the gap. CDR1 is SQVTM and CDR2 is ANQGSEA in the germline V gene. This CDR3 has 12 residues. In DNA, the CDR3 is TGCAGCGTTGAAAGGCGGGACGGCGGCTACACCTTC. This codes for CSVERRDGGYTF.

This clone was counted a single time. This chain links TRBV19 with TRBJ2-7, with D possibly TRBD2 on 6 matching bases. Germline CDR1 LNHDA, CDR2 SQIVND (reference sequence). Trimming took 5 bases from V and 9 from J, leaving 26 bases between them. CDR3 length equals 16 residues. CDR3 bases: TGTGCCAGTAGTGTGCTTCCCGGGACTCGAAGGAGGGGGCAGTACTTC. This translates into CASSVLPGTRRRGQYF.

The chain couples TRBV18 to TRBJ1-6, with 7 nucleotides matching TRBD1. CDR3 length: 13 amino acids. Germline trimming cut 8 bases from V and 6 bases from J; bases unmatched to any gene: 4. Germline V gene sequence: CDR1 KGHSH, CDR2 LQKENI. The DNA for the CDR3 is TGTGCCAGCAAAGGGACAGCTAATTCACCCCTCCACTTT. This codes for CASKGTANSPLHF.

The chain couples TRBV28 to TRBJ1-1, with 10 bases fitting TRBD1. This CDR3 is built from 14 residues. V lost 7 bases to trimming and J lost 5 bases; unmatched junction nucleotides: 7. Germline-derived CDR1 and CDR2 are MDHEN and SYDVKM. CDR3: CASIRTGGWTEAFF. DNA for the CDR3: TGTGCCAGCATCAGGACAGGGGGATGGACTGAAGCTTTCTTT.

The chain is built from TRBV7-9 and TRBJ2-7; no clear D gene. Germline loops: CDR1 SEHNR, CDR2 FQNEAQ (reference sequence). Trimming left V 4 bases short and J 3 bases short, with 7 bases between. The CDR3 has 12 residues. This CDR3 is CASSSEIYEQYF. CDR3 nucleotides: TGTGCCAGCAGCTCGGAGATCTACGAGCAGTACTTC.

J is TRBJ1-2 and V is TRBV5-4; TRBD1 agrees at 10 bases. The CDR3 extends over 15 amino acids. J gave up 8 bases and V 7 bases, and 14 bases lay outside the gene matches. Germline CDR1 and CDR2: SGHNT and YYREEE (reference sequence). The CDR3 sequence is CASYRQGAQGAGYTF. The CDR3 DNA sequence: TGTGCCAGCTACCGACAGGGGGCCCAAGGGGCCGGCTACACCTTC.

This clone was found once. This chain connects TRBV11-3 to TRBJ1-2; D might be TRBD1 (5 bases). V was pared by 4 bases and J by 2 bases, with 14 bases between. The CDR3 runs to 15 residues. Germline V gene sequence: CDR1 SGHNT, CDR2 YENEEA. As DNA, the CDR3 is TGTGCCAGCAGCTCCCATGGCACAGGAAACTATGGCTACACCTTC. Translating gives CASSSHGTGNYGYTF.

V gene TRBV27 combines with J gene TRBJ1-5; D gene unclear. The CDR3 length is 12 residues. The ends were cut back, 6 bases at V and 7 bases at J, with 10 bases in the middle. Germline CDR1 and CDR2: MNHEY and SMNVEV (reference sequence). CDR3 in amino acids: CASRGSGQPQHF. The DNA for the CDR3 is TGTGCCAGCAGGGGGTCGGGACAGCCCCAGCATTTT.

This clone was recorded only once. The genes are TRBV19 and TRBJ2-1; 9 bases are a match to TRBD1. V was pared by 2 bases and J by 9 bases, with 11 bases of the junction left unmatched. This CDR3 has 16 amino acids. From germline, CDR1 is LNHDA and CDR2 SQIVND (reference sequence). The CDR3 protein is CASSIRPGQGGGEQFF. CDR3 in DNA: TGTGCCAGTAGTATAAGACCGGGACAGGGCGGTGGTGAGCAGTTCTTC.

The rearrangement joins TRBV6-1 to TRBJ2-3; 8 positions agree with TRBD1. Per germline, CDR1 MNHNS and CDR2 SASEGT. V trimming: 3 bases; J trimming: 5 bases; junction bases outside the gene matches: 4. This CDR3 region has 14 residues. The CDR3 reads CASSDRGHRDTQYF. The DNA of the CDR3 is TGTGCCAGCAGTGACAGGGGGCATAGAGATACGCAGTATTTT.

This chain uses TRBV29-1 with TRBJ2-1; 13 nucleotides match TRBD2. The CDR3 contains 12 residues. With V trimmed by 7 bases and J by 9 bases, 3 bases remained unmatched. Germline CDR1 reads SQVTM; CDR2 reads ANQGSEA. CDR3 region: CSARLAGGEQFF. The CDR3 bases are TGCAGCGCTCGACTAGCGGGAGGTGAGCAGTTCTTC.

This rearrangement joins TRBV28 to TRBJ1-2; perhaps TRBD1 as D (5 bases). CDR3 length: 15 residues. V lost 2 bases to trimming and J lost 5 bases, with 15 bases between them. Looked up from germline, CDR1 is MDHEN and CDR2 is SYDVKM. This chain's CDR3 is CASSLVLGRGYGYTF. In nucleotides, the CDR3 is TGTGCCAGCAGTTTAGTTTTAGGTCGGGGGTATGGCTACACCTTC.

This clone was picked up one time. The gene calls are TRBV5-1 and TRBJ2-6; 8 nucleotides agree with TRBD1. Losses at the gene ends were 4 bases for V and 1 base for J; bases not matched to a gene: 10. Per the germline V gene, CDR1 is SGHRS and CDR2 is YFSETQ. CDR3 length: 18 amino acids. The CDR3 is CASSRGQGSLSGANVLTF. The CDR3 DNA reads TGCGCCAGCAGCCGTGGACAGGGCTCCCTATCTGGGGCCAACGTCCTGACTTTC.

The chain uses TRBV9 and TRBJ1-1; TRBD1 matches 7 bases. V dropped 0 bases and J dropped 0; count of bases not matched to a gene: 2. Looked up from germline, CDR1 is SGDLS and CDR2 is YYNGEE. The CDR3 runs to 15 residues. The CDR3 DNA sequence: TGTGCCAGCAGCGTAGAGGGGGCGCTGAACACTGAAGCTTTCTTT. Its protein product is CASSVEGALNTEAFF.

This chain links TRBV4-3 with TRBJ1-5; 7 nucleotides agree with TRBD1. The trim removed 1 base at V and 4 bases at J, leaving 7 bases unmatched. CDR3 length: 16 amino acids. Germline V gene lookup returns CDR1 LGHNA and CDR2 YSLEER. CDR3 loop: CASSQGYGDRNQPQHF. Here the CDR3 DNA reads TGCGCCAGCAGCCAAGGGTACGGGGACAGAAATCAGCCCCAGCATTTT.